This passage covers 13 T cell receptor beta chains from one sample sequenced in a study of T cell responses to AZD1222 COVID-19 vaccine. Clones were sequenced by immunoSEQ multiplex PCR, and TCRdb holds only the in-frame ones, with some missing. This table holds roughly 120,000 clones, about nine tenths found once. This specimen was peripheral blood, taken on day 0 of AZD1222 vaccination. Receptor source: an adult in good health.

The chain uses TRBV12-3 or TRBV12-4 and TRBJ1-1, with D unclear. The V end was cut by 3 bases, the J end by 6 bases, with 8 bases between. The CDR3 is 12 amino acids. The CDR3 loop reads CASSFGEAEAFF. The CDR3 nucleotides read TGTGCCAGCAGTTTTGGGGAGGCTGAAGCTTTCTTT.

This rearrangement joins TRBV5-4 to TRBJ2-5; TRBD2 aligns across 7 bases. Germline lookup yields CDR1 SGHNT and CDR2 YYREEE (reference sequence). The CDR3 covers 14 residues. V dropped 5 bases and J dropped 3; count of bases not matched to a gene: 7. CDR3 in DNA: TGTGCCAGCAGGTCTCAGGGAGGGGAAGAGACCCAGTACTTC. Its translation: CASRSQGGEETQYF.

Here the CDR3 reads CAWISSLAKNIQYF. The CDR3 DNA reads TGTGCCTGGATCAGCTCTCTCGCCAAAAACATTCAGTACTTC. J is TRBJ2-4 and V is TRBV30; D is unresolved. Germline V gene sequence: CDR1 GTSNPN, CDR2 SVGIG (reference sequence). This CDR3 is built from 14 residues. The germline V and J ends were trimmed by 4 bases and 1 base, with 11 bases remaining between them.

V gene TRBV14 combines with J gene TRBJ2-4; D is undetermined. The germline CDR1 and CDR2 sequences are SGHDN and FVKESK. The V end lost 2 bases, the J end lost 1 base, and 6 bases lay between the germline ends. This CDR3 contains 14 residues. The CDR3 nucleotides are TGTGCCAGCAGCCAAAGAGGCGCCAAAAACATTCAGTACTTC. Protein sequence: CASSQRGAKNIQYF.

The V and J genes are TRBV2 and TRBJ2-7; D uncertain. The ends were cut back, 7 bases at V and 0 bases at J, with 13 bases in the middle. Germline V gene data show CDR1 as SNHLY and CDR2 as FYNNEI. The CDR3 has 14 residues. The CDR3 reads CASTPQATSYEQYF. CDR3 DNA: TGTGCCAGCACCCCCCAGGCCACCTCCTACGAGCAGTACTTC.

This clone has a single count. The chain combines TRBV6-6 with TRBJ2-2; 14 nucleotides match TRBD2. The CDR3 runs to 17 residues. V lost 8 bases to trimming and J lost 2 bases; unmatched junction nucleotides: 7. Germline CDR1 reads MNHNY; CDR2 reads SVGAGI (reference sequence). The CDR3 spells CASRLGTSGSNTGELFF. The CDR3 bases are TGTGCCAGCCGTCTAGGGACTAGCGGGAGCAACACCGGGGAGCTGTTTTTT.

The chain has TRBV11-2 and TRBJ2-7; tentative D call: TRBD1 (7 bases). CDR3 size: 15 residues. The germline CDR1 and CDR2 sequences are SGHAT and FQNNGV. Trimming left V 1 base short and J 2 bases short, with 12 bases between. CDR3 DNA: TGTGCCAGCAGCTTAGTCCAGGGGGGTCCCTACGAGCAGTACTTC. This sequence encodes CASSLVQGGPYEQYF.

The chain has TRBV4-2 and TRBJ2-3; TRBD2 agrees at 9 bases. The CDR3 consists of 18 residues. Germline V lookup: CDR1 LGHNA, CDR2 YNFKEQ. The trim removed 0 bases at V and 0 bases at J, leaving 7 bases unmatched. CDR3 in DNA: TGTGCCAGCAGCCAAGATTTGGCGGGGGGGCCTAGCACAGATACGCAGTATTTT. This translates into CASSQDLAGGPSTDTQYF.

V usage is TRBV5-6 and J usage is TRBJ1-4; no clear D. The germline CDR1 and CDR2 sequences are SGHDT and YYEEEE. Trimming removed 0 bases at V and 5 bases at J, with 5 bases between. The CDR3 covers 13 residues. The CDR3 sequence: CASSLARNEKLFF. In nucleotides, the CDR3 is TGTGCCAGCAGCTTGGCAAGAAATGAAAAACTGTTTTTT.

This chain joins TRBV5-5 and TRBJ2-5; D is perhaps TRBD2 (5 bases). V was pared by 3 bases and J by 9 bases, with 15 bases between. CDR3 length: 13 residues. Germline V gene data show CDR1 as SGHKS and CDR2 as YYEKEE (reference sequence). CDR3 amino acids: CASSSRGKEAQYF. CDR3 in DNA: TGTGCCAGCAGCTCCCGTGGGAAGGAGGCCCAGTACTTC.

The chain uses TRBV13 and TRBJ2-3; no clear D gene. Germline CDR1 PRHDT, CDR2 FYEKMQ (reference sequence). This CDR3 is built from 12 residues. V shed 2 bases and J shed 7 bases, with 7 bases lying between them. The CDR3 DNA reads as TGTGCCAGCAGCTTAAATCTGCATACGCAGTATTTT. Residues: CASSLNLHTQYF.

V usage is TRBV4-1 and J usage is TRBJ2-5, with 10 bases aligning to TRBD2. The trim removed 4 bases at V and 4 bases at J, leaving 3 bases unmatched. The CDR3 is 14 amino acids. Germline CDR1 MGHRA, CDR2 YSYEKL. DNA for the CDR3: TGCGCCAGCAGCCTAGCGGGGGGTGGAGAGACCCAGTACTTC. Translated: CASSLAGGGETQYF.

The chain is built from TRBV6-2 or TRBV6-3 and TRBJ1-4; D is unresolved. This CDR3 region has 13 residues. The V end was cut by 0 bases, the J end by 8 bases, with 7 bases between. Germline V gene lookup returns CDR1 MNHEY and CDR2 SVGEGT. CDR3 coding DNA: TGTGCCAGCAGTTACTCGCCCGGGGAAAAACTGTTTTTT. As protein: CASSYSPGEKLFF.